This TCR beta chain appears in the sequencing data of a study of blood T cell repertoires in COVID-19. Turning to the study itself: Sites in the United States, Italy and Spain provided acute and convalescent COVID-19 samples. T cells, B-cell-depleted T cells, or PBMCs provided the cDNA or gDNA that served as material.

The CDR3 runs to 13 residues. The germline CDR1 and CDR2 sequences are SGHVS and FQNEAQ. V was clipped by 2 bases and J by 5 bases, with 9 bases between them. This clone was recorded only once. In the original analysis: Amplifying reference gene primers gave estimates of nucleated cell counts. Sequencing was performed with immunoSEQ multiplex PCR; in TCRdb, only in-frame clones are kept and a portion is missing. The D gene and trimming were derived from the DNA, and the V and J assignments and clone size from that table. Of around 100,000 clones in the sample, roughly 84% were seen once. This chain joins TRBV7-8 and TRBJ1-1; no firm D call. The sequence was obtained from a woman between 70 and 85 years old who had recovered from COVID-19. Material: peripheral blood. In DNA form, the CDR3 reads TGTGCCAGCAGCTTACGAACCGGGACTGAAGCTTTCTTT. The encoded protein is CASSLRTGTEAFF. The whole variable domain, remainder taken from reference TRBV7-8 and TRBJ1-1, is GAGVSQSPRYKVAKRGQDVALRCDPISGHVSLFWYQQALGQGPEFLTYFQNEAQLDKSGLPSDRFFAERPEGSVSTLKIQRTQQEDSAVYLCASSLRTGTEAFFGQGTRLTVV.